This T cell receptor beta chain was obtained from a study of metastatic and nonmetastatic thyroid tumors. Across the study: The study looked at repertoires side by side in blood and in tumor or nodule tissue from malignant and benign thyroid patients. Regarding the study as a whole: As reported, TCR beta diversity in blood and tumor was significantly higher in malignant thyroid tumors than in benign nodules.

The entire patient cohort was treatment-naive prior to thyroid surgery. V lost 5 bases, J lost 5 bases, and 14 bases lay in between. Germline lookup yields CDR1 SGHRS and CDR2 YFSETQ. The CDR3 contains 14 residues. As originally analysed: Construction of a distant-metastasis classifier for papillary thyroid cancer relied on CDR3 differences across clinicopathological groups. From the PCR reads, TCRdb re-called clones with MiXCR. TCRdb, not the authors, supplied the V and J calls. The table shows about 32,000 clones, with 30% to 40% occurring only once. This clone was detected once. Antigen unknown. The sequencing input was tumor tissue. The chain combines TRBV5-1 with TRBJ1-5; D perhaps matches TRBD1 (6 bases). This TCR came from a female donor with papillary thyroid cancer or a benign thyroid nodule (not recorded which). Some clones in this sample may be carry-over from other donors' samples. The CDR3 spells CASSLTTGDQPQHF. The CDR3 DNA sequence: TGCGCCAGCAGTTTAACGACAGGCGATCAGCCCCAGCATTTT.